A selection of T cell receptor beta chains follows, all from one sample in a study of shared clonotypes between healthy human individuals. The data were produced by immunoSEQ multiplex PCR, yet TCRdb's version contains in-frame clones alone and is incomplete. This table has 800,000 to 1,200,000 clones, about 80% appearing once. What was sequenced was memory CD4+ T cells from PBMCs. These receptor sequences come from a man younger than 35 in good health. Some clones in this sample may be carry-over from other donors' samples. Each CDR3 is given with its conserved first and last residue. D genes are given only for firm matches. Size tells how often a clone was seen (once, few, many) or the class of an expanded clone, and some rows leave it out.

>once|NA|TRBJ1-4|TRBV29-1
CSVARGDGEKLFF
TGCAGCGTTGCCCGGGGTGACGGTGAAAAACTGTTTTTT
>NA|NA|TRBJ2-7|TRBV5-1
CASSLIPGREQYF
TGCGCCAGCAGCTTGATCCCCGGCCGCGAGCAGTACTTC
>NA|NA|TRBJ2-4|TRBV19
CAITDRAKNIQYF
TGTGCCATAACGGACAGAGCCAAAAACATTCAGTACTTC
>many|NA|TRBJ2-3|TRBV5-1
CASSLLAWGTDTQYF
TGCGCCAGCAGCTTGCTAGCATGGGGCACAGATACGCAGTATTTT
>NA|NA|TRBJ1-4|TRBV18
CASSRPGRAEDEKLFF
TGTGCCAGCTCACGACCGGGGAGGGCGGAGGATGAAAAACTGTTTTTT
>NA|NA|TRBJ1-5|TRBV7-3
CASSSPGTVDEGQHF
TGTGCCAGCAGCTCACCCGGGACGGTAGATGAAGGCCAGCATTTT
>NA|TRBD2|TRBJ2-7|TRBV28
CASSPTSGRGYGGEQYF
TGTGCCAGCAGTCCGACTAGCGGGAGGGGGTATGGGGGCGAGCAGTACTTC
>many|NA|TRBJ1-2|TRBV6-6
CASRIDRSYGYTF
TGTGCCAGCAGGATCGACAGGTCTTATGGCTACACCTTC
>few|TRBD2|TRBJ2-7|TRBV5-4
CASSLVLAGNSYEQYF
TGTGCCAGCAGCTTGGTACTAGCGGGGAACTCCTACGAGCAGTACTTC
>NA|TRBD2|TRBJ2-5|TRBV7-9
CASSLWYGTSGRQETQYF
TGTGCCAGCAGCTTGTGGTATGGGACTAGCGGGCGCCAAGAGACCCAGTACTTC
>NA|NA|TRBJ2-1|TRBV5-1
CASRVDTNNEQFF
TGCGCCAGCAGGGTGGACACTAACAATGAGCAGTTCTTC
>once|TRBD1|TRBJ1-2|TRBV5-1
CASSDSQGGKGYTF
TGCGCCAGCAGCGATTCACAGGGGGGGAAAGGCTACACCTTC
>NA|TRBD1|TRBJ1-1|TRBV6-5
CASRIQGVNTEAFF
TGTGCCAGCAGAATCCAGGGGGTGAACACTGAAGCTTTCTTT
>NA|TRBD1|TRBJ1-2|TRBV11-2
CASSLDRAGGFLGYTF
TGTGCCAGCAGCTTAGATCGAGCAGGGGGGTTTTTAGGCTACACCTTC
>NA|TRBD1|TRBJ2-3|TRBV6-1
CASRPPGQGPDTQYF
TGTGCCAGCAGGCCGCCGGGACAGGGCCCAGATACGCAGTATTTT
>many|NA|TRBJ2-1|TRBV18
CASSPGLNDEQFF
TGTGCCAGCTCACCCGGACTAAACGATGAGCAGTTCTTC
>few|NA|TRBJ2-2|TRBV21-1
CARGIGAGGTGELFF
TGTGCCAGAGGGATAGGAGCGGGAGGGACCGGGGAGCTGTTTTTT
>NA|NA|TRBJ1-5|TRBV6-5
CASSRNRDGPQHF
TGTGCCAGCAGTCGCAACAGGGATGGGCCCCAGCATTTT
>NA|NA|TRBJ2-2|TRBV11-3
CASSPGRGTNTGELFF
TGTGCCAGCAGCCCCGGGCGGGGTACGAACACCGGGGAGCTGTTTTTT
>NA|NA|TRBJ1-1|TRBV2
CASKRVPLTEAFF
TGTGCCAGCAAACGGGTTCCCCTCACTGAAGCTTTCTTT
>once|NA|TRBJ2-4|TRBV28
CASKGQENIQYF
TGTGCCAGCAAGGGGCAAGAAAACATTCAGTACTTC